The rows below give T cell receptor beta chains drawn from one sample of a study of blood T cell repertoires in COVID-19. TCRdb keeps only in-frame clones here, not all; method: immunoSEQ multiplex PCR. The sample shows some 360,000 clones, 88% of them seen only once. The specimen sequenced was PBMCs or T cells enriched from blood (not recorded which). These receptor sequences come from a woman in her twenties or thirties who had been exposed to COVID-19. CDR3s include the opening cysteine and the closing phenylalanine or tryptophan. D genes are given only for firm matches. Size values are once, few and many counts, or a class for expanded clones, and some rows have none.

V gene: TRBV10-1
D gene: TRBD1
clone size: -
CDR3 protein: CASSESWTGLNTQYF

V gene: TRBV3-1/TRBV3-2
D gene: -
clone size: -
CDR3 protein: CASSQGARAEAFF

V gene: TRBV5-1
D gene: TRBD1
clone size: -
CDR3 protein: CASSRRDRPDTQYF

V gene: TRBV6-5
D gene: TRBD1
clone size: -
CDR3 protein: CASKPGQVNTEAFF

V gene: TRBV3-1/TRBV3-2
D gene: TRBD2
clone size: -
CDR3 protein: CASSFSGRRDEQFF

V gene: TRBV29-1
D gene: TRBD1
clone size: -
CDR3 protein: CSVRMTGRAAFF

V gene: TRBV28
D gene: TRBD1
clone size: -
CDR3 protein: CASSLSQGVRGYTF

V gene: TRBV7-3
D gene: -
clone size: -
CDR3 protein: CASSLQQGSGNTIYF

V gene: TRBV18
D gene: -
clone size: -
CDR3 protein: CASSPGLAKNIQYF

V gene: TRBV6-5
D gene: -
clone size: -
CDR3 protein: CASSYSERASSYEQYF

V gene: TRBV5-6
D gene: -
clone size: -
CDR3 protein: CASSLLVEKEQYF

V gene: TRBV5-1
D gene: TRBD1
clone size: -
CDR3 protein: CASSPGQDTEAFF

V gene: TRBV27
D gene: TRBD1
clone size: -
CDR3 protein: CASSLGGGADQPQHF

V gene: TRBV29-1
D gene: -
clone size: few
CDR3 protein: CSAPTLDTEAFF

V gene: TRBV5-1
D gene: -
clone size: -
CDR3 protein: CASSLQGANTEAFF

V gene: TRBV5-1
D gene: TRBD2
clone size: -
CDR3 protein: CASSLQRGDYNEQFF

V gene: TRBV30
D gene: -
clone size: -
CDR3 protein: CAWSVSEETQYF

V gene: TRBV19
D gene: TRBD1
clone size: -
CDR3 protein: CASRDPGGSGGYTF

V gene: TRBV27
D gene: TRBD1
clone size: few
CDR3 protein: CASTPYAGQEGTRPYEQYF

V gene: TRBV5-4
D gene: -
clone size: -
CDR3 protein: CASSRGQYQETQYF

V gene: TRBV7-6
D gene: -
clone size: once
CDR3 protein: CASSQNELQNFGYTF

V gene: TRBV7-9
D gene: -
clone size: -
CDR3 protein: CASSSLGGYTF

V gene: TRBV7-9
D gene: TRBD1
clone size: -
CDR3 protein: CASRGQAYEQYF

V gene: TRBV7-6
D gene: TRBD2
clone size: -
CDR3 protein: CASSLGLAGDEQFF

V gene: TRBV19
D gene: -
clone size: few
CDR3 protein: CASSPTGGVNQPQHF

V gene: TRBV13
D gene: TRBD2
clone size: -
CDR3 protein: CASSLAVNEQFF

V gene: TRBV3-1/TRBV3-2
D gene: -
clone size: -
CDR3 protein: CASSAQSGSIGEQYF

V gene: TRBV30
D gene: -
clone size: -
CDR3 protein: CASGAEGKRAFF

V gene: TRBV15
D gene: -
clone size: -
CDR3 protein: CATSRDGPEAFF

V gene: TRBV29-1
D gene: TRBD1
clone size: -
CDR3 protein: CSAGGQGEAFF

V gene: TRBV7-3
D gene: -
clone size: -
CDR3 protein: CASSLDGGRNTEAFF

V gene: TRBV7-2
D gene: -
clone size: -
CDR3 protein: CASSLPSPDSRLHF

V gene: TRBV5-8
D gene: -
clone size: -
CDR3 protein: CASSLAGATSHIQYF

V gene: TRBV19
D gene: -
clone size: few
CDR3 protein: CASSLGATRTTVYTYGYTF

V gene: TRBV27
D gene: -
clone size: -
CDR3 protein: CASSGGDTQYF

V gene: TRBV6-5
D gene: -
clone size: -
CDR3 protein: CASSYSVGGPNEQFF

V gene: TRBV30
D gene: TRBD1
clone size: -
CDR3 protein: CAWAKTGVTEAFF

V gene: TRBV3-1/TRBV3-2
D gene: -
clone size: -
CDR3 protein: CASSGDRRSGANVLTF

V gene: TRBV10-3
D gene: TRBD1
clone size: -
CDR3 protein: CAISPGQARAYGYTF

V gene: TRBV2
D gene: TRBD2
clone size: -
CDR3 protein: CASSLGLGNYEQYF